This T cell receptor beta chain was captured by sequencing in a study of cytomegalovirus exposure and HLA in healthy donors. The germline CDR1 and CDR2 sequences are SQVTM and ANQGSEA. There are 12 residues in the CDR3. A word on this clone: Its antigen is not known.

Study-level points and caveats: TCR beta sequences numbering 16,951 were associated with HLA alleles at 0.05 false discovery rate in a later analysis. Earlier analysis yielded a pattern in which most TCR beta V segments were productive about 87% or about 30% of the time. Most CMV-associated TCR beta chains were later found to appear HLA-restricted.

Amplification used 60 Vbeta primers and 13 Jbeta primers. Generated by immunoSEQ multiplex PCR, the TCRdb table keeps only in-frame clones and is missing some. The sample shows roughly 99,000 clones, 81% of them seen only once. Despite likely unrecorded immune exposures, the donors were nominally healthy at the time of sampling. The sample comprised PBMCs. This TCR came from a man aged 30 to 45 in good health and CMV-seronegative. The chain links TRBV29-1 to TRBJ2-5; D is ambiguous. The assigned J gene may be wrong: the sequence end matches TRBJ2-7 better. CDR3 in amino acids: CSALVPPYEQYF. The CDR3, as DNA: TGCAGCGCCCTTGTTCCACCGTACGAGCAGTACTTC.